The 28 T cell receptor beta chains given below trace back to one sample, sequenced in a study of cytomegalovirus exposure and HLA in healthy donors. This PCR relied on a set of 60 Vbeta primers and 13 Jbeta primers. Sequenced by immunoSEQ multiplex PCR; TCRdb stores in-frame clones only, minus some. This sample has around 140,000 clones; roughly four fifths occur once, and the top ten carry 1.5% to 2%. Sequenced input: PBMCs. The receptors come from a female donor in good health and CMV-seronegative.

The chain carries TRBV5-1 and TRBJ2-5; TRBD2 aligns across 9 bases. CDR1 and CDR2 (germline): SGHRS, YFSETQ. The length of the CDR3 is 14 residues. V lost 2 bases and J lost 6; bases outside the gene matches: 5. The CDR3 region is CASSLGSGSQTQYF. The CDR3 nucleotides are TGCGCCAGCAGCTTAGGTAGCGGGAGCCAGACCCAGTACTTC.

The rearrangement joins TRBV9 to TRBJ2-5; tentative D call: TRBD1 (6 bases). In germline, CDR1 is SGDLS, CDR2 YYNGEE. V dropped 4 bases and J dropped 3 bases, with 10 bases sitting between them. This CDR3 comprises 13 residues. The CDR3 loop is CASSPRDKETQYF. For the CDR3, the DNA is TGTGCCAGCAGCCCGAGGGACAAAGAGACCCAGTACTTC.

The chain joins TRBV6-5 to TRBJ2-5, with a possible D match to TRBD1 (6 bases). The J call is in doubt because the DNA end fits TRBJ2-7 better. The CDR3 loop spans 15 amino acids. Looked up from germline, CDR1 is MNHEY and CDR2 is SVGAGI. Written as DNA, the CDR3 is TGTGCCAGCAGCCCGGGACACGGAGGCTCCTACGAGCAGTACTTC. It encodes CASSPGHGGSYEQYF.

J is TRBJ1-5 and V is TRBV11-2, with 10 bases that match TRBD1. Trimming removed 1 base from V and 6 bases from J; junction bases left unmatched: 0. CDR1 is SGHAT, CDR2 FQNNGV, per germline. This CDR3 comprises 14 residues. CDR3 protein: CASSLGTGGQPQHF. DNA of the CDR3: TGTGCCAGCAGCTTAGGGACAGGGGGTCAGCCCCAGCATTTT.

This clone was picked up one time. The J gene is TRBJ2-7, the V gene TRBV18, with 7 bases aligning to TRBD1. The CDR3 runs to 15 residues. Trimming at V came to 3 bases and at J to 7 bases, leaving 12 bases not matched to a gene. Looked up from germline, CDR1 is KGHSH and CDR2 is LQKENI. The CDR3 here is CASSPLDRATMEQYF. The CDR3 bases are TGTGCCAGCTCACCCCTCGACAGGGCGACCATGGAGCAGTACTTC.

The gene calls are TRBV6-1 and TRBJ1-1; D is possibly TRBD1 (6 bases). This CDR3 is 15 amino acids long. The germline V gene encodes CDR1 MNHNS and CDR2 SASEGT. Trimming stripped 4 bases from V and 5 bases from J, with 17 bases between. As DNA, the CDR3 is TGTGCCAGCAGTGCCCAAGGGGGTGTCGGGACTGAAGCTTTCTTT. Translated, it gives CASSAQGGVGTEAFF.

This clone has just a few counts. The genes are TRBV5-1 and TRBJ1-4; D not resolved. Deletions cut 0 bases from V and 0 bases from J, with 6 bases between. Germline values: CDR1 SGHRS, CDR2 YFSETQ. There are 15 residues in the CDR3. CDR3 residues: CASSLVGATNEKLFF. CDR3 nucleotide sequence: TGCGCCAGCAGCTTGGTCGGGGCAACTAATGAAAAACTGTTTTTT.

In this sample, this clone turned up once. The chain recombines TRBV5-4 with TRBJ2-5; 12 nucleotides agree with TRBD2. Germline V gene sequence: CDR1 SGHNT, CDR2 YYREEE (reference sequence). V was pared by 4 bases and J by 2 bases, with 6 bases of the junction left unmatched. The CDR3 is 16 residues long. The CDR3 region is CASSPRLAGEQETQYF. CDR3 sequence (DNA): TGTGCCAGCAGCCCCCGACTAGCGGGGGAACAAGAGACCCAGTACTTC.

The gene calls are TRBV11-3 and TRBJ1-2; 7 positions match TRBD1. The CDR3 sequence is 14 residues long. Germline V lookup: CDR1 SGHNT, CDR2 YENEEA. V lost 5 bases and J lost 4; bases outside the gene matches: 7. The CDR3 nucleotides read TGTGCCAGCAGCCCGGGGGACAGATTCTATGGCTACACCTTC. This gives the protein CASSPGDRFYGYTF.

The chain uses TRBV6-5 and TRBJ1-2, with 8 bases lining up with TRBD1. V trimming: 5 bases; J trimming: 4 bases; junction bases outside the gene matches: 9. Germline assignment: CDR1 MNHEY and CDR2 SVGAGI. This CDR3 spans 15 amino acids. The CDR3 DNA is TGTGCCAGCAGTGGCATTCTTGACAGGGGCTATGGCTACACCTTC. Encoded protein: CASSGILDRGYGYTF.

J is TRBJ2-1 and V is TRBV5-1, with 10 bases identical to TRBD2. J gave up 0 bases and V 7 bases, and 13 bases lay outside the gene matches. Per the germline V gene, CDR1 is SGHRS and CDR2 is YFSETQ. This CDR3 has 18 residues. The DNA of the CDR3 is TGCGCCAGCGCGTCCGGGACTAGCGTATCCGGCTCCTACAATGAGCAGTTCTTC. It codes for CASASGTSVSGSYNEQFF.

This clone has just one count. CDR3 sequence reads: CASSPIGGPRAGYTF. In nucleotides, the CDR3 is TGTGCCAGCTCCCCAATCGGGGGGCCGCGGGCTGGCTACACCTTC. This chain links TRBV6-5 with TRBJ1-2, with D maybe TRBD1 (6 bases). V was shortened by 8 bases and J by 7 bases, with 23 bases between the two germline ends. Germline values: CDR1 MNHEY, CDR2 SVGAGI. CDR3 size: 15 residues.

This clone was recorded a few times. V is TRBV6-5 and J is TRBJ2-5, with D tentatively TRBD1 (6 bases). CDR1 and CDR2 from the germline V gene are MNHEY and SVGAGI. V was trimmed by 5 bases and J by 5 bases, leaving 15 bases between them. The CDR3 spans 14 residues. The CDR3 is CASSTTGTVETQYF. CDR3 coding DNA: TGTGCCAGCAGTACCACAGGGACGGTGGAGACCCAGTACTTC.

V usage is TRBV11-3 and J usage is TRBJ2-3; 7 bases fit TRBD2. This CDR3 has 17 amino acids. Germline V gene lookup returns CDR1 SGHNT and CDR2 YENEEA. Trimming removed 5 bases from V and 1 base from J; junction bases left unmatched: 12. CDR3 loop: CASSQGGPTSGTDTQYF. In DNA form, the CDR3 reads TGTGCCAGCAGCCAAGGCGGCCCCACTAGCGGCACAGATACGCAGTATTTT.

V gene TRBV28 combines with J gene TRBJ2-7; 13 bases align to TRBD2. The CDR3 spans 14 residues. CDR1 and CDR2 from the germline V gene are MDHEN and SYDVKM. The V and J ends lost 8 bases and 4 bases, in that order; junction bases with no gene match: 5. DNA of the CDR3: TGTGCCAGCCAAAGGACTAGCGGGGGTTACGAGCAGTACTTC. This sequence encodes CASQRTSGGYEQYF.

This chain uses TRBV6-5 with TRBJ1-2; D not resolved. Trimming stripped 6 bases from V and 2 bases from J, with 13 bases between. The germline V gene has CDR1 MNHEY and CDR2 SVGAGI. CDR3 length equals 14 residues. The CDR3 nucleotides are TGTGCCAGCAGCTTAAGGTCGGGGAACTATGGCTACACCTTC. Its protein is CASSLRSGNYGYTF.

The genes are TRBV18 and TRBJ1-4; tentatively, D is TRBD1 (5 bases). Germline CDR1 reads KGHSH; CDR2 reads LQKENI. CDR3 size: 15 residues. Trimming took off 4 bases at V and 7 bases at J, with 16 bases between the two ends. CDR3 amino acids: CASSQQDPRSEKLFF. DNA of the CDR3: TGTGCCAGCTCACAACAGGATCCAAGGAGTGAAAAACTGTTTTTT.

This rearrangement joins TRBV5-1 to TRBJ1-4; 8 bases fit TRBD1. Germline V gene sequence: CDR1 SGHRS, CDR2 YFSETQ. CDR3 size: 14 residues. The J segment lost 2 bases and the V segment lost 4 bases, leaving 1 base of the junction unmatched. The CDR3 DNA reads TGCGCCAGCAGCCCAGGGGGCACTAATGAAAAACTGTTTTTT. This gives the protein CASSPGGTNEKLFF.

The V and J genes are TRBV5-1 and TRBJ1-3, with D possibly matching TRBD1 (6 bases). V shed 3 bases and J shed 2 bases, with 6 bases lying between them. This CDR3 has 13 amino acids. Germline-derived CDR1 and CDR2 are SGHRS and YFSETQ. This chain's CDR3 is CASSSGAGNTIYF. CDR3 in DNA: TGCGCCAGCAGCTCAGGGGCTGGAAACACCATATATTTT.

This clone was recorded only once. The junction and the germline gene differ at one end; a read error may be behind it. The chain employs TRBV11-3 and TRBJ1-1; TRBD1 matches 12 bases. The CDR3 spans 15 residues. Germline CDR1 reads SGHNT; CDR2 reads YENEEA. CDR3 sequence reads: CAGSSYGTGGEIAFF. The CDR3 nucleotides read TGTGCCGGCAGCTCATACGGGACAGGGGGCGAAATAGCTTTCTTT.

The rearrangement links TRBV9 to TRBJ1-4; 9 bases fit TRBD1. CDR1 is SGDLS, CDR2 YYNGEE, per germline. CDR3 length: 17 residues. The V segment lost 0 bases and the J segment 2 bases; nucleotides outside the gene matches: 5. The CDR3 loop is CASSVDPTGGTNEKLFF. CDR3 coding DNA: TGTGCCAGCAGCGTAGATCCGACAGGGGGTACTAATGAAAAACTGTTTTTT.

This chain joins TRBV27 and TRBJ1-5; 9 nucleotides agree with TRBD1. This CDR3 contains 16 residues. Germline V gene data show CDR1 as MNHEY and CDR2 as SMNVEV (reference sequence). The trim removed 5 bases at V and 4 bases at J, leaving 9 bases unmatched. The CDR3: CASSSPSGQGNQPQHF. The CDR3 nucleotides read TGTGCCAGCAGTAGCCCCTCGGGACAGGGAAATCAGCCCCAGCATTTT.

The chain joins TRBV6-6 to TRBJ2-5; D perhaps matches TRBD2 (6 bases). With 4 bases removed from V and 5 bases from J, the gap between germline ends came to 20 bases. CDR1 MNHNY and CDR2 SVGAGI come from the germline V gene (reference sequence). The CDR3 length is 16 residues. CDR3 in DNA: TGTGCCAGCAGTTCCGGGCAGACGGGGGACCGGGAGACCCAGTACTTC. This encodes CASSSGQTGDRETQYF.

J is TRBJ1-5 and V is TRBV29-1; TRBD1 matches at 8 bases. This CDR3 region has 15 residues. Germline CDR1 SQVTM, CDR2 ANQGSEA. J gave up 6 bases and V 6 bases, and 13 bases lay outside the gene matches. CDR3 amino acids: CSVLTGTGAGQPQHF. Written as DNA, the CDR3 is TGCAGCGTCCTGACGGGGACAGGCGCGGGTCAGCCCCAGCATTTT.

CDR3 amino acids: CASSSGTGSGVREKLFF. The CDR3 DNA reads as TGTGCCAGCAGTTCCGGGACAGGGTCGGGGGTACGTGAAAAACTGTTTTTT. V usage is TRBV5-4 and J usage is TRBJ1-4; TRBD1 aligns across 9 bases. This CDR3 is 17 amino acids long. CDR1 and CDR2 (germline): SGHNT, YYREEE (reference sequence). The J segment lost 7 bases and the V segment lost 5 bases, leaving 15 bases of the junction unmatched.

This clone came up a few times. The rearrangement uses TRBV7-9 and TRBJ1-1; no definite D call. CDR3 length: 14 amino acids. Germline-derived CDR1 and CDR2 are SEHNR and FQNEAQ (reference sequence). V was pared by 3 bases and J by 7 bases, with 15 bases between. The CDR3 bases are TGTGCCAGCAGCTTGGAGATTGTTCAGCTTGAAGCTTTCTTT. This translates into CASSLEIVQLEAFF.

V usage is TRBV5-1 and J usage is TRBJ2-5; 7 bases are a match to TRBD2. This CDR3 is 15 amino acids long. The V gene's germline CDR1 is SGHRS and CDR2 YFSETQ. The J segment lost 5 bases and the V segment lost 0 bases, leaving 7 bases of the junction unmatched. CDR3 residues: CASSLVGGRGETQYF. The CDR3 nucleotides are TGCGCCAGCAGCTTGGTCGGAGGGAGGGGTGAGACCCAGTACTTC.

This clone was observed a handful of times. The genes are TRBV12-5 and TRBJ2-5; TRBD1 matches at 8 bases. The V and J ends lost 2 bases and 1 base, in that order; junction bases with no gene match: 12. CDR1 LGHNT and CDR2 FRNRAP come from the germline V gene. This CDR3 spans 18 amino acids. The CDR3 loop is CASGLTIPGQAFQETQYF. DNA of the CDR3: TGTGCTAGTGGTTTGACGATTCCGGGACAGGCCTTCCAAGAGACCCAGTACTTC.